These 30 T cell receptor beta chains originate from one sample sequenced in a study of CD8 T cells in Susac syndrome. Random hexamers primed reverse transcription of 0.5 to 1 ug RNA. TCRdb re-analysed the immunoSEQ multiplex PCR reads in MiXCR, keeping a single row per CDR3 protein. The sample contains some 150,000 distinct CDR3 sequences, approximately 95% of which appear only once. The sequenced sample consisted of CD4+ T cells from PBMCs. These receptors were obtained from a human donor with Susac syndrome.

The V gene is TRBV20-1, the J gene TRBJ2-5, with D possibly called TRBD1 or TRBD2 (6 bases each). V lost 3 bases and J lost 5, with 19 bases in between. Germline CDR1 reads DFQATT; CDR2 reads SNEGSKA (reference sequence). This CDR3 is built from 15 residues. CDR3 nucleotide sequence: TGCAGTGCTAGGGCGGGGAAAGGGGGTCTGGAGACCCAGTACTTC. Translating it yields CSARAGKGGLETQYF.

CDR3 sequence (DNA): TGTGCCAGCAGTGAGGGTTTAGGGACCACTGAAGCTTTCTTT. Translation gives CASSEGLGTTEAFF. This rearrangement joins TRBV2 to TRBJ1-1; maybe TRBD1 (5 bases). Trimming removed 3 bases from V and 4 bases from J, with 12 bases in between. The CDR3 is 14 amino acids. Germline-derived CDR1 and CDR2 are SNHLY and FYNNEI.

The chain recombines TRBV2 with TRBJ1-2; possibly TRBD1 for D (5 bases). The V end lost 6 bases, the J end lost 6 bases, and 23 bases lay between the germline ends. CDR1 is SNHLY, CDR2 FYNNEI, per germline. The length of the CDR3 is 16 residues. The DNA for the CDR3 is TGTGCCAGCAGCTGGGAAGGGGCAACAATCTCGGATGGCTACACCTTC. Amino acid sequence: CASSWEGATISDGYTF.

This chain uses TRBV12-3 or TRBV12-4 with TRBJ2-7, with unresolved D. The length of the CDR3 is 14 residues. The V gene lost 6 bases and the J gene lost 0 bases, with 12 bases spanning the gap. CDR3 residues: CASRPGFSSYEQYF. The CDR3 nucleotides are TGTGCCAGCAGGCCGGGTTTCAGCTCCTACGAGCAGTACTTC.

This rearrangement joins TRBV6-5 to TRBJ2-7, with D perhaps assigned TRBD1 or TRBD2 (5 bases each). The length of the CDR3 is 17 residues. Germline V gives CDR1 MNHEY, CDR2 SVGAGI. The germline V and J ends were trimmed by 6 bases and 4 bases, with 25 bases remaining between them. The DNA for the CDR3 is TGTGCCAGCAGCTATCGATGGGACGCCTCTAGGGTATACGAGCAGTACTTC. It yields the protein CASSYRWDASRVYEQYF.

The chain employs TRBV5-1 and TRBJ1-5; 9 bases match TRBD1. V lost 3 bases to trimming and J lost 4 bases; unmatched junction nucleotides: 2. The CDR3 covers 14 residues. CDR1 and CDR2 (germline): SGHRS, YFSETQ. The CDR3 protein is CASSSGTGNQPQHF. CDR3 in DNA: TGCGCCAGCAGCTCCGGGACAGGGAATCAGCCCCAGCATTTT.

The rearrangement links TRBV12-5 to TRBJ2-2; tentatively, D is TRBD1 (6 bases). This CDR3 is 14 amino acids long. CDR1 is LGHNT and CDR2 is FRNRAP in the germline V gene. The V and J ends lost 9 bases and 0 bases respectively, with 11 bases between them. CDR3 sequence: CASQGPSNTGELFF. The CDR3 nucleotides are TGTGCTAGCCAGGGGCCCTCGAACACCGGGGAGCTGTTTTTT.

V is TRBV4-2 and J is TRBJ2-3; 9 positions agree with TRBD2. Germline V CDR1 and CDR2: LGHNA, YNFKEQ. This CDR3 contains 16 residues. V shed 0 bases and J 5 bases; nucleotides not matched to a gene: 6. CDR3 sequence reads: CASSQDRVAGVDTQYF. CDR3 in DNA: TGTGCCAGCAGCCAAGATCGGGTAGCGGGGGTAGATACGCAGTATTTT.

V is TRBV2 and J is TRBJ2-2, with a weak D call TRBD2 (6 bases). The V end was cut by 4 bases, the J end by 1 base, with 10 bases between. The CDR3 spans 15 residues. Germline CDR1 and CDR2: SNHLY and FYNNEI. This CDR3 reads CASSGGLRNTGELFF. As DNA, the CDR3 is TGTGCCAGCAGTGGGGGACTCCGGAACACCGGGGAGCTGTTTTTT.

The sample holds one count of this clonotype. The chain combines TRBV7-2 with TRBJ2-5; the match to TRBD2 covers 13 bases. With V trimmed by 5 bases and J by 5 bases, 11 bases remained unmatched. The CDR3 is 17 residues long. The germline V gene has CDR1 SGHTA and CDR2 FQGNSA. This CDR3 is CASSPRTSGGLGETQYF. The CDR3 DNA follows: TGTGCCAGCAGCCCCCGGACTAGCGGGGGACTGGGGGAGACCCAGTACTTC.

The rearrangement uses TRBV7-2 and TRBJ1-1; D is unclear. V was shortened by 5 bases and J by 4 bases, with 11 bases between the two germline ends. This CDR3 is built from 13 residues. Germline lookup yields CDR1 SGHTA and CDR2 FQGNSA. CDR3 protein: CASSLWEGTEAFF. The CDR3 DNA is TGTGCCAGCAGCCTTTGGGAGGGCACTGAAGCTTTCTTT.

The J gene is TRBJ1-1, the V gene TRBV3-1, with D unresolved. Trimming shortened V by 4 bases and J by 3 bases, and 12 bases separated the two germline ends. This CDR3 is 14 amino acids long. The V gene's germline CDR1 is LGHDT and CDR2 YNNKEL (reference sequence). The CDR3 loop is CASSLIVGDTEAFF. Here the CDR3 DNA reads TGTGCCAGCAGCCTAATCGTCGGGGACACTGAAGCTTTCTTT.

The gene calls are TRBV7-2 and TRBJ1-4; perhaps TRBD1 as D (5 bases). V shed 6 bases and J shed 3 bases, with 14 bases lying between them. The CDR3 runs 15 residues. The germline gives CDR1 SGHTA, CDR2 FQGNSA. CDR3 sequence: CASRGAGLANEKLFF. For the CDR3, the DNA is TGTGCCAGCAGGGGTGCAGGGTTGGCTAATGAAAAACTGTTTTTT. Variable domain in full (rest from reference TRBV7-2 and TRBJ1-4): GAGVSQSPSNKVTEKGKDVELRCDPISGHTALYWYRQSLGQGLEFLIYFQGNSAPDKSGLPSDRFSAERTGGSVSTLTIQRTQQEDSAVYLCASRGAGLANEKLFFGSGTQLSVL.

The genes are TRBV3-1 and TRBJ2-4; TRBD1 matches at 8 bases. CDR3 size: 13 residues. V lost 1 base and J lost 7; bases outside the gene matches: 0. Germline values: CDR1 LGHDT, CDR2 YNNKEL (reference sequence). This CDR3 is CASSQGQGNIQYF. The CDR3 nucleotides are TGTGCCAGCAGCCAAGGACAGGGGAACATTCAGTACTTC.

The V gene is TRBV9, the J gene TRBJ2-1; possible D gene TRBD1, 6 bases. CDR3 length: 15 amino acids. Germline CDR1 is SGDLS and CDR2 is YYNGEE. Trimming took off 3 bases at V and 0 bases at J, with 10 bases between the two ends. The CDR3 DNA sequence: TGTGCCAGCAGCGCTACAGGGAACTCCTACAATGAGCAGTTCTTC. Residues: CASSATGNSYNEQFF.

The chain recombines TRBV14 with TRBJ2-5; no clear D. Germline assignment: CDR1 SGHDN and CDR2 FVKESK. The germline V and J ends were trimmed by 0 bases and 7 bases, with 9 bases remaining between them. The CDR3 runs 13 residues. CDR3 loop: CASSQDRVGTQYF. The CDR3 bases are TGTGCCAGCAGCCAAGATCGAGTCGGGACCCAGTACTTC.

This sequence joins TRBV20-1 and TRBJ2-7; 8 bases agree with TRBD2. Germline CDR1 is DFQATT and CDR2 is SNEGSKA (reference sequence). With V trimmed by 5 bases and J by 6 bases, 12 bases remained unmatched. CDR3 size: 14 residues. The DNA for the CDR3 is TGCAGTGCTCCGCAGCGGGGGTCCCCTGGCGAGCAGTACTTC. Translated: CSAPQRGSPGEQYF.

The rearrangement uses TRBV20-1 and TRBJ2-5; 7 bases are shared with TRBD2. Unmatched junction bases numbered 8, after V lost 0 bases and J lost 4 bases. Germline CDR1 and CDR2: DFQATT and SNEGSKA (reference sequence). CDR3 length equals 15 residues. The CDR3: CSARDRVLAGETQYF. CDR3 bases: TGCAGTGCTAGAGATCGGGTTTTAGCGGGAGAGACCCAGTACTTC.

This clonotype was seen a single time. J is TRBJ1-2 and V is TRBV20-1; weak D call: TRBD1 (6 bases). Germline loops: CDR1 DFQATT, CDR2 SNEGSKA (reference sequence). The V gene lost 0 bases and the J gene lost 4 bases, with 15 bases spanning the gap. The length of the CDR3 is 15 residues. CDR3 residues: CSARDMGAPSYGYTF. The CDR3 DNA reads TGCAGTGCTAGAGACATGGGGGCGCCATCCTATGGCTACACCTTC.

The genes are TRBV27 and TRBJ1-5; D not certain. V was clipped by 1 base and J by 4 bases, with 8 bases between them. Germline loops: CDR1 MNHEY, CDR2 SMNVEV (reference sequence). The CDR3 totals 14 residues. Written as DNA, the CDR3 is TGTGCCAGCAGTTTATTAGGACCTAATCAGCCCCAGCATTTT. Translation gives CASSLLGPNQPQHF.

The chain has TRBV6-5 and TRBJ1-2; 8 nucleotides align to TRBD1. Germline V lookup: CDR1 MNHEY, CDR2 SVGAGI. This CDR3 comprises 15 residues. The junction had 6 bases not matched to a gene; V was cut back by 6 bases and J by 0 bases. Here the CDR3 DNA reads TGTGCCAGCAGATTGGGACAGGAGTCTAACTATGGCTACACCTTC. Encoded protein: CASRLGQESNYGYTF.

The chain has TRBV15 and TRBJ1-4; 10 nucleotides align to TRBD1. V was clipped by 0 bases and J by 8 bases; unmatched bases: 6. CDR3 size: 16 residues. CDR1 is LNHNV and CDR2 is YYDKDF in the germline V gene (reference sequence). CDR3 sequence: CATSRDPGQGKEKLFF. In DNA form, the CDR3 reads TGTGCCACCAGCAGAGATCCGGGACAGGGGAAGGAAAAACTGTTTTTT.

The chain recombines TRBV3-1 with TRBJ2-7; TRBD2 aligns across 7 bases. Trimming cost V 4 bases and J 1 base; bases outside gene matches: 1. The CDR3 has 13 amino acids. Germline V gene data show CDR1 as LGHDT and CDR2 as YNNKEL (reference sequence). CDR3 region: CASSRGLSYEQYF. CDR3 sequence (DNA): TGTGCCAGCAGCCGGGGACTATCCTACGAGCAGTACTTC.

The chain carries TRBV29-1 and TRBJ1-1, with unresolved D. V lost 3 bases and J 2 bases, leaving 7 bases between the germline ends. The CDR3 runs to 12 residues. Germline loops: CDR1 SQVTM, CDR2 ANQGSEA. The CDR3 here is CSVERHNTEAFF. Here the CDR3 DNA reads TGCAGCGTTGAGAGGCATAACACTGAAGCTTTCTTT.

This sequence joins TRBV4-1 and TRBJ2-1; 9 positions match TRBD1. Germline V gives CDR1 MGHRA, CDR2 YSYEKL. The CDR3 runs to 11 residues. V dropped 9 bases and J dropped 7; count of bases not matched to a gene: 1. This CDR3 reads CASGQGNEQFF. The CDR3, as DNA: TGCGCCAGTGGACAGGGGAATGAGCAGTTCTTC.

The V and J genes are TRBV18 and TRBJ2-7, with a possible D match to TRBD1 (5 bases). The CDR3 is made up of 15 amino acids. The V end lost 3 bases, the J end lost 6 bases, and 18 bases lay between the germline ends. CDR1 is KGHSH, CDR2 LQKENI, per germline. CDR3 nucleotide sequence: TGTGCCAGCTCACCGCGGTTTGCAGGGATGGGCGAGCAGTACTTC. The encoded protein is CASSPRFAGMGEQYF. Variable domain in full (rest from reference TRBV18 and TRBJ2-7): NAGVMQNPRHLVRRRGQEARLRCSPMKGHSHVYWYRQLPEEGLKFMVYLQKENIIDESGMPKERFSAEFPKEGPSILRIQQVVRGDSAAYFCASSPRFAGMGEQYFGPGTRLTVT.

In DNA, the CDR3 is TGCAGTGCCCCGATGACAGGGGGCGCCCCGGAGACCCAGTACTTC. This translates into CSAPMTGGAPETQYF. The V call is TRBV20-1, the J call TRBJ2-5; TRBD1 matches 10 bases. Per the germline V gene, CDR1 is DFQATT and CDR2 is SNEGSKA (reference sequence). J lost 5 bases, V lost 6 bases, and 12 bases had no gene match. This CDR3 spans 15 amino acids.

This clonotype was detected only once. The chain has TRBV12-3 or TRBV12-4 and TRBJ1-1; 9 nucleotides match TRBD1. CDR3 length: 15 residues. V was pared by 3 bases and J by 1 base, with 3 bases of the junction left unmatched. CDR3 protein: CASSFRDRANTEAFF. The CDR3 DNA reads as TGTGCCAGCAGTTTCCGGGACAGGGCGAACACTGAAGCTTTCTTT.

This rearrangement joins TRBV12-3 or TRBV12-4 to TRBJ2-1; D perhaps matches TRBD2 (5 bases). Trimming stripped 10 bases from V and 9 bases from J, with 13 bases between. This CDR3 region has 11 residues. CDR3 nucleotides: TGTGCCACAACACCGGGAACTGAGCAGTTCTTC. It translates to CATTPGTEQFF.

The chain recombines TRBV9 with TRBJ1-2; TRBD1 agrees at 9 bases. This CDR3 contains 14 residues. V lost 0 bases, J lost 4 bases, and 1 base stayed unmatched. The V gene's germline CDR1 is SGDLS and CDR2 YYNGEE. The CDR3, as DNA: TGTGCCAGCAGCGTAGGACAGGGGGTCTATGGCTACACCTTC. Encoded protein: CASSVGQGVYGYTF.